The present T cell receptor beta chain was sequenced within a study of blood T cell repertoires in COVID-19. The method was immunoSEQ multiplex PCR; TCRdb's version includes in-frame clones alone and lacks a portion of them. The sample consists of some 180,000 clones, 70% to 80% of them appearing once. With V trimmed by 5 bases and J by 2 bases, 10 bases remained unmatched. CDR3 length equals 16 residues. CDR1 and CDR2 from the germline V gene are LNHDA and SQIVND (reference sequence). The TCR comes from a man in his sixties who had been exposed to COVID-19. The rearrangement links TRBV19 to TRBJ2-3, with 7 bases that match TRBD1. The material sequenced was PBMCs or T cells enriched from blood (not recorded which). For the CDR3, the DNA is TGTGCCAGTAGTGCGCGATCAGGGGGATTCACAGATACGCAGTATTTT. As protein: CASSARSGGFTDTQYF.